The T cell receptor (beta chain) under discussion was sequenced for a study of CD8+ T cells in alopecia areata. In the study overall: Percentage of affected scalp area was the basis on which treated patients' severity was scored.

The germline CDR1 and CDR2 sequences are LNHNV and YYDKDF (reference sequence). The CDR3 is 13 amino acids. The V gene lost 1 base and the J gene lost 15 bases, with 16 bases spanning the gap. Treatment denoted: oral pan-JAK inhibitor, 5-10 mg twice daily. RNA extraction was followed by reverse transcription into cDNA, which acted as the sequencing template. Libraries were prepared by immunoSEQ multiplex PCR; TCRdb keeps only in-frame clonotypes and omits some of them. The sample contains 190,000 or so clones, around 50% of which appear only once. The TCR originated in a human donor with alopecia areata. The starting material was CD8+ T cells sorted from blood, obtained at week 24, from a patient treated with tofacitinib. The gene calls are TRBV15 and TRBJ2-1; D unresolved. Here the CDR3 DNA reads TGTGCCACCAGCAGAGTGGAGAGCCCAGCATTGTTCTTC. It codes for CATSRVESPALFF.